The clone carrying this TCR beta chain was picked up a small number of times. As yet, its antigen is unknown. V lost 2 bases, J lost 7 bases, and 13 bases lay in between. The CDR3 runs 13 residues. Germline CDR1 is DFQATT and CDR2 is SNEGSKA (reference sequence). From RNA transcripts, TCR beta CDR3 regions were amplified. A set of HTBI primers served as the primers for a first-round RT-PCR of the TCR CDR3. TCRdb processed the multiplex PCR reads anew with MiXCR; each CDR3 protein has one entry. The top ten hold 3.5% to 4% of the sample, which has some 620,000 distinct CDR3 sequences, about a sixth seen once. The sample originates from a study of T cells in Graves' hyperthyroidism and ophthalmopathy. Hyperthyroidism of Graves' type that showed no ophthalmopathy progression within 18 months was stable. Uncontrolled infections, other autoimmune diseases, pregnancy or lactation led to exclusion of patients.

The study, taken as a whole, reports: Also found in blood were most expanded thyroid clonotypes above 0.001. Ophthalmopathy was separated from stable hyperthyroidism by a 13 V-J model.

The chain has TRBV20-1 and TRBJ2-3; D gene ambiguous. The sample consisted of blood. This sequence was found in a woman aged 25 to 39 with Graves' hyperthyroidism. In DNA form, the CDR3 reads TGCAGTGCTAGACAACTGCATATGAATACGCAGTATTTT. Translating gives CSARQLHMNTQYF.